These 14 T cell receptor beta chains were sequenced from one sample in a study of T cell repertoires in cytomegalovirus infection. TCRdb passed the reads through MiXCR, listing each CDR3 protein once. This table has about 300,000 distinct CDR3 sequences, about 8.8% appearing once. The specimen was PBMCs. These receptors were collected from a human donor in good health (CMV status not recorded). Some clones in this sample may be carry-over from other donors' samples.

This clonotype was detected many times. The chain is built from TRBV24-1 and TRBJ1-6; no clear D. V was shortened by 2 bases and J by 10 bases, with 5 bases between the two germline ends. The CDR3 has 12 amino acids. From germline, CDR1 is KGHDR and CDR2 SFDVKD. For the CDR3, the DNA is TGTGCCACCAGTGATTATGGCTCACCCCTCCACTTT. Protein product: CATSDYGSPLHF.

The sample holds many counts of this clonotype. The chain's CDR3 is CASSHTPDSPLHF. DNA of the CDR3: TGTGCCAGCAGCCATACCCCGGATTCACCCCTCCACTTT. The V and J genes are TRBV6-5 and TRBJ1-6; D gene uncertain. CDR1 is MNHEY and CDR2 is SVGAGI in the germline V gene. V was cut by 6 bases and J by 8 bases, with 11 bases left in between. This CDR3 has 13 amino acids.

CDR3 amino acids: CASSSGWQAGNTIYF. Written as DNA, the CDR3 is TGTGCCAGCAGCTCAGGTTGGCAGGCCGGAAACACCATATATTTT. J is TRBJ1-3 and V is TRBV28; D gene uncertain. Trimming pared 6 bases from V and 4 bases from J, leaving 16 bases between. Per germline, CDR1 MDHEN and CDR2 SYDVKM. The CDR3 is made up of 15 amino acids.

This clonotype has ten or more counts. The chain couples TRBV2 to TRBJ2-1; D not certain. The germline V gene encodes CDR1 SNHLY and CDR2 FYNNEI. This CDR3 comprises 13 residues. V lost 1 base to trimming and J lost 3 bases, with 4 bases between them. In DNA form, the CDR3 reads TGTGCCAGCAGTGAAGGGGTCTACAATGAGCAGTTCTTC. It specifies CASSEGVYNEQFF.

This clonotype was seen ten or more times. This chain joins TRBV5-6 and TRBJ1-2, with 7 nucleotides matching TRBD1. Germline V lookup: CDR1 SGHDT, CDR2 YYEEEE. V was clipped by 1 base and J by 7 bases; unmatched bases: 4. The CDR3 length is 13 residues. Here the CDR3 DNA reads TGTGCCAGCAGCTTGTTACAGGGGACTGGCTACACCTTC. Translating gives CASSLLQGTGYTF.

Ten or more counts support this clonotype. This chain connects TRBV7-9 to TRBJ1-1, with D uncertain. CDR1 is SEHNR and CDR2 is FQNEAQ in the germline V gene (reference sequence). The CDR3 is 15 amino acids. Trimming cost V 5 bases and J 4 bases, with 17 bases left between them. The DNA of the CDR3 is TGTGCCAGCAGCACCACCCCCGCCCGGGGCACTGAAGCTTTCTTT. Its protein is CASSTTPARGTEAFF.

Ten or more counts support this clonotype. The chain combines TRBV7-2 with TRBJ2-1; 10 nucleotides line up with TRBD1. CDR3 length: 14 amino acids. V was clipped by 5 bases and J by 9 bases; unmatched bases: 7. Germline lookup yields CDR1 SGHTA and CDR2 FQGNSA. The CDR3 sequence: CASSPGTGDPEQFF. The CDR3 DNA follows: TGTGCCAGCAGCCCCGGGACAGGGGATCCTGAGCAGTTCTTC.

At least ten counts were recorded for this clonotype. The V and J genes are TRBV6-2 or TRBV6-3 and TRBJ2-7; 7 bases align to TRBD2. In germline, CDR1 is MNHEY, CDR2 SVGEGT. The CDR3 sequence is 12 residues long. CDR3 sequence reads: CASRDSSGKGDV. The CDR3 DNA follows: TGTGCCAGCAGAGACTCTAGCGGTAAAGGGGACGTC.

This clonotype was observed at least ten times. The chain carries TRBV7-6 and TRBJ2-1; D perhaps matches TRBD2 (5 bases). Between the trimmed V and J ends, which lost 3 bases and 9 bases, there was a span of 6 bases. Germline V gives CDR1 SGHVS, CDR2 FNYEAQ. The CDR3 is 11 amino acids. CDR3 amino acids: CASSFRGEQFF. The CDR3 nucleotides are TGTGCCAGCAGCTTCCGGGGTGAGCAGTTCTTC.

This clonotype was found many times. The chain links TRBV7-2 to TRBJ2-3; maybe TRBD2 (6 bases). This CDR3 spans 13 amino acids. Trimming took off 5 bases at V and 6 bases at J, with 12 bases between the two ends. Germline values: CDR1 SGHTA, CDR2 FQGNSA. Written as DNA, the CDR3 is TGTGCCAGCAGCCTCAGGGAGGCCGATACGCAGTATTTT. Translated: CASSLREADTQYF.

This clonotype was detected ten times or more. This chain uses TRBV5-4 with TRBJ2-7; TRBD1 agrees at 8 bases. CDR1 and CDR2 from the germline V gene are SGHNT and YYREEE (reference sequence). This CDR3 has 15 residues. Trimming cost V 3 bases and J 6 bases; bases outside gene matches: 11. CDR3 region: CASSYGQGGGSEQYF. The CDR3 DNA reads TGTGCCAGCAGCTACGGACAGGGTGGGGGAAGCGAGCAGTACTTC. Complete variable domain (other parts from reference TRBV5-4 and TRBJ2-7): ETGVTQSPTHLIKTRGQQVTLRCSSQSGHNTVSWYQQALGQGPQFIFQYYREEENGRGNFPPRFSGLQFPNYSSELNVNALELDDSALYLCASSYGQGGGSEQYFGPGTRLTVT.

The genes are TRBV20-1 and TRBJ1-2; D is ambiguous. The CDR3 spans 14 residues. CDR1 and CDR2 (germline): DFQATT, SNEGSKA (reference sequence). V dropped 3 bases and J dropped 2 bases, with 13 bases sitting between them. CDR3 sequence (DNA): TGCAGTGCTAGGGGCAGGATTTTGAACTATGGCTACACCTTC. Protein sequence: CSARGRILNYGYTF.

This clonotype was observed many times. The chain employs TRBV7-6 and TRBJ2-1, with a tentative D call TRBD1 (6 bases). V was pared by 2 bases and J by 7 bases, with 15 bases between. This CDR3 contains 15 residues. Germline V gene sequence: CDR1 SGHVS, CDR2 FNYEAQ. The CDR3 DNA is TGTGCCAGCAGCTTAATTTGGGGACAAATGAATGAGCAGTTCTTC. This sequence encodes CASSLIWGQMNEQFF. Drawing the rest from reference TRBV7-6 and TRBJ2-1, the complete variable domain is GAGVSQSPRYKVTKRGQDVALRCDPISGHVSLYWYRQALGQGPEFLTYFNYEAQQDKSGLPNDRFSAERPEGSISTLTIQRTEQRDSAMYRCASSLIWGQMNEQFFGPGTRLTVL.

This clonotype was counted at least ten times. This chain links TRBV6-2 or TRBV6-3 with TRBJ1-1, with no clear D. The ends were cut back, 2 bases at V and 4 bases at J, with 5 bases in the middle. CDR1 and CDR2 (germline): MNHEY, SVGEGT. This CDR3 contains 12 residues. In DNA form, the CDR3 reads TGTGCCAGCAGTTACACGGGCACTGAAGCTTTCTTT. Its translation: CASSYTGTEAFF.